What follows are 11 T cell receptor beta chains derived from one specimen sequenced in a study of cytomegalovirus exposure and HLA in healthy donors. The PCR employed 60 Vbeta primers together with 13 Jbeta primers. Assay used: immunoSEQ multiplex PCR; TCRdb lists only in-frame clones, some missing. The table has about 140,000 clones, roughly 81% seen once; the top ten hold 1.5% to 2%. Sequencing input: PBMCs. Receptors originate from a female donor in good health and CMV-seronegative.

The genes are TRBV12-5 and TRBJ2-7; D uncertain. CDR1 is LGHNT, CDR2 FRNRAP, per germline. Trimming pared 6 bases from V and 3 bases from J, leaving 6 bases between. The CDR3 extends over 11 amino acids. CDR3 in amino acids: CASGPVYEQYF. In nucleotides, the CDR3 is TGTGCTAGTGGCCCTGTCTACGAGCAGTACTTC. The entire variable domain, with the rest obtained from reference TRBV12-5 and TRBJ2-7, is as follows: DARVTQTPRHKVTEMGQEVTMRCQPILGHNTVFWYRQTMMQGLELLAYFRNRAPLDDSGMPKDRFSAEMPDATLATLKIQPSEPRDSAVYFCASGPVYEQYFGPGTRLTVT.

The chain couples TRBV7-2 to TRBJ1-1; D uncertain. The ends were cut back, 2 bases at V and 5 bases at J, with 9 bases in the middle. Looked up from germline, CDR1 is SGHTA and CDR2 is FQGNSA. CDR3 length equals 13 residues. The CDR3 DNA reads TGTGCCAGCAGCTTATTGGTTAGAACTGAAGCTTTCTTT. Its translation: CASSLLVRTEAFF. Filled out from reference TRBV7-2 and TRBJ1-1, the complete variable domain reads GAGVSQSPSNKVTEKGKDVELRCDPISGHTALYWYRQSLGQGLEFLIYFQGNSAPDKSGLPSDRFSAERTGGSVSTLTIQRTQQEDSAVYLCASSLLVRTEAFFGQGTRLTVV.

The V gene is TRBV30, the J gene TRBJ1-4; perhaps TRBD1 as D (5 bases). Germline lookup yields CDR1 GTSNPN and CDR2 SVGIG (reference sequence). The V end lost 3 bases, the J end lost 8 bases, and 10 bases lay between the germline ends. This CDR3 has 12 amino acids. CDR3 region: CAWRPGVEKLFF. CDR3 coding DNA: TGTGCCTGGAGACCGGGGGTGGAAAAACTGTTTTTT.

V is TRBV27 and J is TRBJ1-2; D is perhaps TRBD1 (6 bases). V was trimmed by 3 bases and J by 10 bases, leaving 12 bases between them. Germline CDR1 reads MNHEY; CDR2 reads SMNVEV (reference sequence). The CDR3 loop spans 12 amino acids. The CDR3 sequence is CASSFSGEIYTF. CDR3 bases: TGTGCCAGCAGTTTTTCAGGGGAGATCTACACCTTC.

V is TRBV6-5 and J is TRBJ1-1; D ambiguous. The CDR3 has 12 residues. V was clipped by 9 bases and J by 2 bases, with 10 bases between them. Germline V lookup: CDR1 MNHEY, CDR2 SVGAGI. The CDR3 spells CASGGQNTEAFF. CDR3 in DNA: TGTGCCAGTGGCGGCCAAAACACTGAAGCTTTCTTT.

This clone was counted only a few times. V usage is TRBV7-9 and J usage is TRBJ2-7; possible D gene TRBD1, 5 bases. The V and J ends lost 7 bases and 3 bases respectively, with 7 bases between them. Germline values: CDR1 SEHNR, CDR2 FQNEAQ (reference sequence). This CDR3 region has 11 residues. The CDR3 sequence is CASTDSYEQYF. As DNA, the CDR3 is TGTGCCAGCACCGACAGCTACGAGCAGTACTTC.

The chain employs TRBV13 and TRBJ2-7; TRBD2 might be the D (6 bases). Trimming removed 2 bases at V and 5 bases at J, with 34 bases between. The CDR3 sequence is 21 residues long. Germline CDR1 PRHDT, CDR2 FYEKMQ (reference sequence). This CDR3 reads CASSLLGQGAQGSGGPHEQYF. The CDR3 DNA is TGTGCCAGCAGCTTACTCGGGCAGGGCGCCCAAGGAAGTGGAGGGCCCCACGAGCAGTACTTC. Full variable domain (outside the CDR3, taken from reference TRBV13 and TRBJ2-7): AAGVIQSPRHLIKEKRETATLKCYPIPRHDTVYWYQQGPGQDPQFLISFYEKMQSDKGSIPDRFSAQQFSDYHSELNMSSLELGDSALYFCASSLLGQGAQGSGGPHEQYFGPGTRLTVT.

The V call is TRBV19, the J call TRBJ1-5; no definite D call. CDR1 LNHDA and CDR2 SQIVND come from the germline V gene (reference sequence). Trimming removed 4 bases from V and 0 bases from J, with 10 bases in between. The CDR3 length is 15 residues. The CDR3 protein is CASSTWANSNQPQHF. The CDR3 region has the DNA TGTGCCAGTAGTACGTGGGCTAATAGCAATCAGCCCCAGCATTTT. Supplemented by reference TRBV19 and TRBJ1-5, the full variable domain reads DGGITQSPKYLFRKEGQNVTLSCEQNLNHDAMYWYRQDPGQGLRLIYYSQIVNDFQKGDIAEGYSVSREKKESFPLTVTSAQKNPTAFYLCASSTWANSNQPQHFGDGTRLSIL.

V and J are TRBV6-5 and TRBJ2-7, with TRBD2 matching over 11 bases. The germline V gene has CDR1 MNHEY and CDR2 SVGAGI. The trim removed 5 bases at V and 3 bases at J, leaving 3 bases unmatched. The CDR3 runs 14 residues. The CDR3 loop reads CASSEGLADYEQYF. The CDR3, as DNA: TGTGCCAGCAGTGAGGGACTAGCGGACTACGAGCAGTACTTC.

The CDR3 nucleotides are TGTGCCAGCCTCAGTCTAGTCGCGAACACCGGGGAGCTGTTTTTT. Amino acids: CASLSLVANTGELFF. The chain combines TRBV6-5 with TRBJ2-2, with no clear D. The CDR3 totals 15 residues. V was shortened by 8 bases and J by 0 bases, with 13 bases between the two germline ends. The germline gives CDR1 MNHEY, CDR2 SVGAGI.

V usage is TRBV15 and J usage is TRBJ2-7; maybe TRBD2 (6 bases). Germline values: CDR1 LNHNV, CDR2 YYDKDF (reference sequence). This CDR3 spans 16 amino acids. The V end was cut by 1 base, the J end by 0 bases, with 13 bases between. The CDR3 spells CATSRVGREPSYEQYF. CDR3 in DNA: TGTGCCACCAGCAGAGTGGGCCGGGAGCCCTCCTACGAGCAGTACTTC. Drawing the rest from reference TRBV15 and TRBJ2-7, the complete variable domain is DAMVIQNPRYQVTQFGKPVTLSCSQTLNHNVMYWYQQKSSQAPKLLFHYYDKDFNNEADTPDNFQSRRPNTSFCFLDIRSPGLGDTAMYLCATSRVGREPSYEQYFGPGTRLTVT.